The 32 T cell receptor beta chains presented below share a single source sample, sequenced in a study of CD8 T cells in ankylosing spondylitis. Study-wide findings and caveats: What seemed typical of ankylosing spondylitis blood was a TCR beta motif built from eight highly homologous variants.

From the 5' RACE reads, TCRdb called clonotypes with MiXCR, one entry per CDR3 protein. This table holds about 510,000 distinct CDR3 sequences, 5.3% found once. These TCRs are of unknown antigen specificity. Sequenced sample: blood, either unsorted or a sorted T cell fraction (not recorded which). The receptors come from a male donor with ankylosing spondylitis.

This clonotype was observed many times. The chain is built from TRBV12-3 or TRBV12-4 and TRBJ1-6; unclear D gene. V was trimmed by 6 bases and J by 10 bases, leaving 13 bases between them. The length of the CDR3 is 13 residues. The CDR3 coding sequence is TGTGCCAGCAGGCAAGGGATATACTCACCCCTCCACTTT. Translated, it gives CASRQGIYSPLHF.

Ten or more counts support this clonotype. The V call is TRBV7-2, the J call TRBJ1-4, with TRBD1 identical over 10 bases. Germline CDR1 reads SGHTA; CDR2 reads FQGNSA. V dropped 5 bases and J dropped 8; count of bases not matched to a gene: 8. The CDR3 spans 15 residues. CDR3 loop: CASSPQGTGVEKLFF. The CDR3 region has the DNA TGTGCCAGCAGCCCCCAGGGGACAGGGGTCGAAAAACTGTTTTTT.

Only a few counts were recorded for this clonotype. This chain connects TRBV4-3 to TRBJ2-1; perhaps TRBD2 as D (6 bases). Germline V gene data show CDR1 as LGHNA and CDR2 as YSLEER. V was clipped by 1 base and J by 3 bases, with 10 bases between them. The length of the CDR3 is 15 residues. This CDR3 reads CASSQGGDYYNEQFF. The CDR3 coding sequence is TGCGCCAGCAGCCAAGGCGGGGATTACTACAATGAGCAGTTCTTC.

This clonotype was counted only a few times. The chain uses TRBV30 and TRBJ1-2, with D uncertain. V lost 1 base, J lost 0 bases, and 12 bases lay in between. The V gene's germline CDR1 is GTSNPN and CDR2 SVGIG (reference sequence). CDR3 length equals 15 residues. CDR3 sequence reads: CAWSGITESNYGYTF. In DNA form, the CDR3 reads TGTGCCTGGAGTGGCATAACAGAATCTAACTATGGCTACACCTTC.

The table lists this clonotype with many counts. The chain employs TRBV20-1 and TRBJ2-3; D call uncertain. V gave up 2 bases and J gave up 0 bases, with 9 bases separating them. The germline CDR1 and CDR2 sequences are DFQATT and SNEGSKA (reference sequence). There are 14 residues in the CDR3. As DNA, the CDR3 is TGCAGTGCTAGAAATCTCAGAAGCACAGATACGCAGTATTTT. It translates to CSARNLRSTDTQYF.

This clonotype was counted many times. V usage is TRBV4-3 and J usage is TRBJ1-2; D is perhaps TRBD1 (5 bases). The length of the CDR3 is 18 residues. V dropped 2 bases and J dropped 1 base, with 20 bases sitting between them. Germline loops: CDR1 LGHNA, CDR2 YSLEER. Here the CDR3 DNA reads TGCGCCAGCAGCCAAACCTGGGGGACGGCCTCCTTTAACTATGGCTACACCTTC. This gives the protein CASSQTWGTASFNYGYTF.

This clonotype was seen repeatedly, ten times or more. The CDR3 nucleotides read TGCGCCAGCAGCCAAGATCGGAGACGGGCCGTTAACTATGGCTACACCTTC. Its protein product is CASSQDRRRAVNYGYTF. The chain has TRBV4-3 and TRBJ1-2, with D uncertain. Germline V lookup: CDR1 LGHNA, CDR2 YSLEER. This CDR3 contains 17 residues. Trimming took off 0 bases at V and 1 base at J, with 15 bases between the two ends.

Many counts were recorded for this clonotype. An end of the junction does not agree with germline; a read error may underlie this. The V gene is TRBV20-1, the J gene TRBJ2-7; TRBD2 matches at 7 bases. The CDR3 sequence is 13 residues long. Germline assignment: CDR1 DFQATT and CDR2 SNEGSKA (reference sequence). The CDR3 is CSANRYRDYQQYF. In nucleotides, the CDR3 is TGCAGTGCCAACCGTTACCGGGACTACCAGCAGTACTTC.

This clonotype was found many times. The chain joins TRBV29-1 to TRBJ1-1, with 12 positions matching TRBD1. This CDR3 is built from 14 residues. V lost 5 bases to trimming and J lost 4 bases; unmatched junction nucleotides: 5. Per the germline V gene, CDR1 is SQVTM and CDR2 is ANQGSEA. CDR3 loop: CSVLRDRGPTEAFF. In DNA, the CDR3 is TGCAGCGTTCTCCGGGACAGGGGGCCCACTGAAGCTTTCTTT.

The sample holds many counts of this clonotype. The V and J genes are TRBV20-1 and TRBJ2-1, with D uncertain. The CDR3 length is 15 residues. V was shortened by 5 bases and J by 3 bases, with 17 bases between the two germline ends. From germline, CDR1 is DFQATT and CDR2 SNEGSKA (reference sequence). The CDR3 nucleotides read TGCAGTGCTCCGCCAGGTGGGTCGGTCTACAATGAGCAGTTCTTC. Encoded protein: CSAPPGGSVYNEQFF.

There are many counts of this clonotype. The chain is built from TRBV6-5 and TRBJ2-1; TRBD1 agrees at 7 bases. The V and J ends lost 5 bases and 1 base, in that order; junction bases with no gene match: 5. Looked up from germline, CDR1 is MNHEY and CDR2 is SVGAGI. This CDR3 region has 15 residues. Written as DNA, the CDR3 is TGTGCCAGCAGTAACACAGGGGCTTCCTACAATGAGCAGTTCTTC. This translates into CASSNTGASYNEQFF.

Ten or more counts support this clonotype. The rearrangement uses TRBV11-2 and TRBJ2-4; 11 bases agree with TRBD2. The junction had 8 bases not matched to a gene; V was cut back by 1 base and J by 3 bases. CDR3 size: 18 residues. Germline lookup yields CDR1 SGHAT and CDR2 FQNNGV. The CDR3 DNA follows: TGTGCCAGCAGCTTAGTGGGTAGCGGGGGGGGAAGCAAAAACATTCAGTACTTC. This codes for CASSLVGSGGGSKNIQYF.

This clonotype was seen only a few times. The V gene is TRBV6-1, the J gene TRBJ2-7; 7 bases are shared with TRBD2. Germline V CDR1 and CDR2: MNHNS, SASEGT. CDR3 length: 15 residues. Unmatched junction bases numbered 10, after V lost 6 bases and J lost 2 bases. For the CDR3, the DNA is TGTGCCAGCAGACCTTCGGGGGGTCCGACCTACGAGCAGTACTTC. Translated, it gives CASRPSGGPTYEQYF.

CDR3 protein: CASSYAGLAGGRNEQFF. DNA of the CDR3: TGTGCCAGCAGTTACGCGGGACTAGCGGGAGGGCGGAATGAGCAGTTCTTC. The rearrangement links TRBV28 to TRBJ2-1, with 16 nucleotides matching TRBD2. The ends lost 4 bases at V and 7 bases at J; junction bases unmatched: 7. The CDR3 length is 17 residues. Germline CDR1 is MDHEN and CDR2 is SYDVKM.

The V call is TRBV10-3, the J call TRBJ2-3; 11 positions match TRBD2. CDR3 length: 17 residues. V shed 2 bases and J 4 bases; nucleotides not matched to a gene: 8. Germline assignment: CDR1 ENHRY and CDR2 SYGVKD. CDR3 protein: CAISEGLAGSAADTQYF. The CDR3 bases are TGTGCCATCAGTGAGGGACTAGCGGGCTCAGCCGCAGATACGCAGTATTTT.

This clonotype was recorded at least ten times. The J gene is TRBJ2-7, the V gene TRBV4-3; 8 nucleotides match TRBD1. V shed 1 base, J shed 3 bases, and the junction held 11 bases outside the gene matches. The CDR3 is 17 amino acids. Germline values: CDR1 LGHNA, CDR2 YSLEER. CDR3 in DNA: TGCGCCAGCAGCCAAGGATCTTCACCGGGACAGGTCTACGAGCAGTACTTC. Its translation is CASSQGSSPGQVYEQYF.

This clonotype was found many times. V and J are TRBV15 and TRBJ2-1, with 9 bases that match TRBD1. The V gene's germline CDR1 is LNHNV and CDR2 YYDKDF (reference sequence). The ends lost 2 bases at V and 14 bases at J; junction bases unmatched: 19. There are 17 residues in the CDR3. CDR3 nucleotide sequence: TGTGCCACCAGCAGACGACTCGGACCGGGACAGGGTCTATTAGAGTTCTTC. As protein: CATSRRLGPGQGLLEFF.

This clonotype was counted at least ten times. The genes are TRBV5-1 and TRBJ2-5; perhaps D is TRBD1 or TRBD2 (6 bases each). Germline V gives CDR1 SGHRS, CDR2 YFSETQ. The CDR3 covers 16 residues. Trimming removed 4 bases at V and 5 bases at J, with 21 bases between. The CDR3 reads CASSIIPTGAGETQYF. The CDR3 coding sequence is TGCGCCAGCAGCATAATCCCTACGGGGGCAGGGGAGACCCAGTACTTC.

In this sample, this clonotype turned up once. A much larger clone differs by one base, so this may be a read error. V gene TRBV29-1 combines with J gene TRBJ1-2; the D is unclear. The germline V gene has CDR1 SQVTM and CDR2 ANQGSEA. The CDR3 has 12 residues. For the CDR3, the DNA is TGCAGCGTATCAGACGGGTCGGATGGCTACGCCTTC. Translated, it gives CSVSDGSDGYAF.

This clonotype showed up many times. This rearrangement joins TRBV28 to TRBJ2-3, with D possibly TRBD2 on 5 matching bases. Germline V gene lookup returns CDR1 MDHEN and CDR2 SYDVKM. Trimming stripped 4 bases from V and 4 bases from J, with 15 bases between. The CDR3 is 15 residues long. The CDR3 sequence: CASSSPGGFSDTQYF. The CDR3 region has the DNA TGTGCCAGCAGTTCGCCGGGCGGGTTTTCAGATACGCAGTATTTT.

This clonotype appeared many times. J is TRBJ2-1 and V is TRBV6-5; D is unresolved. Germline lookup yields CDR1 MNHEY and CDR2 SVGAGI. This CDR3 region has 12 residues. Trimming removed 6 bases at V and 5 bases at J, with 8 bases between. The CDR3 region has the DNA TGTGCCAGCAGCCCCCTGAACAATGAGCAGTTCTTC. It yields the protein CASSPLNNEQFF.

This clonotype was seen many times. The chain has TRBV7-2 and TRBJ2-2; TRBD2 matches 10 bases. The germline gives CDR1 SGHTA, CDR2 FQGNSA. The V and J ends lost 5 bases and 6 bases, in that order; junction bases with no gene match: 6. CDR3 length equals 15 residues. Here the CDR3 DNA reads TGTGCCAGCAGCACCCTAGCGGGAGTTTCCGGGGAGCTGTTTTTT. It translates to CASSTLAGVSGELFF.

Many counts were recorded for this clonotype. The chain joins TRBV4-1 to TRBJ2-1, with 7 bases fitting TRBD2. This CDR3 spans 15 amino acids. The junction had 6 bases not matched to a gene; V was cut back by 4 bases and J by 3 bases. Germline lookup yields CDR1 MGHRA and CDR2 YSYEKL. This chain's CDR3 is CASSLDSGHYNEQFF. Here the CDR3 DNA reads TGCGCCAGCAGCCTAGATAGCGGGCACTACAATGAGCAGTTCTTC.

This chain connects TRBV18 to TRBJ1-1; D is perhaps TRBD1 (5 bases). Trimming left V 3 bases short and J 0 bases short, with 14 bases between. From germline, CDR1 is KGHSH and CDR2 LQKENI. CDR3 length equals 16 residues. The DNA for the CDR3 is TGTGCCAGCTCACCTAGTTGGGAGGGGTTGAACACTGAAGCTTTCTTT. The encoded protein is CASSPSWEGLNTEAFF.

This clonotype was seen at least ten times. This chain uses TRBV4-2 with TRBJ2-1, with a weak D call TRBD1 (6 bases). Trimming stripped 4 bases from V and 4 bases from J, with 14 bases between. The CDR3 runs 15 residues. The germline CDR1 and CDR2 sequences are LGHNA and YNFKEQ. Written as DNA, the CDR3 is TGTGCCAGCAGCCTCCGACAGGTTCCTTACAATGAGCAGTTCTTC. Its translation is CASSLRQVPYNEQFF.

The chain uses TRBV11-1 and TRBJ1-6; D unresolved. Per germline, CDR1 SGHAT and CDR2 FQDESV (reference sequence). The ends were cut back, 9 bases at V and 4 bases at J, with 7 bases in the middle. This CDR3 has 12 residues. CDR3 in DNA: TGTGCCAGTCGAACTTATAATTCACCCCTCCACTTT. It yields the protein CASRTYNSPLHF.

This clonotype showed up just a few times. A read error may account for a junction end that differs from germline. This chain connects TRBV7-7 to TRBJ2-1, with D perhaps assigned TRBD1 or TRBD2 (5 bases each). CDR3 length: 15 amino acids. Germline-derived CDR1 and CDR2 are SSHAT and FNYEAQ (reference sequence). In DNA form, the CDR3 reads TGTGCTAGCAGCTTGAAACCGGGACCCATACACGAGCAGTTCTTC. Amino acids: CASSLKPGPIHEQFF.

This clonotype has at least ten counts. J is TRBJ2-7 and V is TRBV20-1; D is perhaps TRBD2 (5 bases). V was trimmed by 5 bases and J by 3 bases, leaving 8 bases between them. This CDR3 is built from 11 residues. Germline CDR1 and CDR2: DFQATT and SNEGSKA (reference sequence). The CDR3 is CSALAGYEQYF. Written as DNA, the CDR3 is TGCAGTGCTCTGGCGGGCTACGAGCAGTACTTC.

This clonotype was recorded at least ten times. The V call is TRBV6-5, the J call TRBJ1-6; 8 bases are a match to TRBD1. The CDR3 sequence is 14 residues long. The germline CDR1 and CDR2 sequences are MNHEY and SVGAGI. V was pared by 2 bases and J by 10 bases, with 4 bases of the junction left unmatched. The CDR3: CASSYGQGHSPLHF. CDR3 nucleotide sequence: TGTGCCAGCAGTTACGGACAGGGCCACTCACCCCTCCACTTT.

This clonotype was recorded many times. The chain couples TRBV20-1 to TRBJ2-2; 9 nucleotides line up with TRBD1. Per the germline V gene, CDR1 is DFQATT and CDR2 is SNEGSKA (reference sequence). After removal of 5 bases from V and 4 bases from J, the junction contained 8 bases not matched to a gene. The CDR3 is 15 residues long. The CDR3 DNA reads as TGCAGTGCTCCCTCCGGGACAGGGACCACCGGGGAGCTGTTTTTT. Translated, it gives CSAPSGTGTTGELFF.

This clonotype was detected a few times. The gene calls are TRBV7-8 and TRBJ2-5; a weak D match, TRBD2 (6 bases). Deletions cut 2 bases from V and 1 base from J, with 8 bases between. The CDR3 is 14 amino acids. Germline V CDR1 and CDR2: SGHVS, FQNEAQ. The CDR3 DNA sequence: TGTGCCAGCAGCTTACGGGAGCTCCAAGAGACCCAGTACTTC. It codes for CASSLRELQETQYF.

This clonotype turned up a few times. Being one base from a much bigger clone, this may be a read error. The gene calls are TRBV7-2 and TRBJ1-5; no clear D. The CDR3 is 15 amino acids. Germline V gene sequence: CDR1 SGHTA, CDR2 FQGNSA. The CDR3 sequence: CASSLDQNSTQPQHF. DNA for the CDR3: TGTGCCAGCAGCTTAGACCAGAATAGCACTCAGCCCCAGCATTTT. The whole variable domain, remainder taken from reference TRBV7-2 and TRBJ1-5, is GAGVSQSPSNKVTEKGKDVELRCDPISGHTALYWYRQSLGQGLEFLIYFQGNSAPDKSGLPSDRFSAERTGGSVSTLTIQRTQQEDSAVYLCASSLDQNSTQPQHFGDGTRLSIL.